Shown below are 6 T cell receptor beta chains from a single sample sequenced in a study of blood T cell repertoires in COVID-19. Sequencing was performed with immunoSEQ multiplex PCR; in TCRdb, only in-frame clones are kept and a portion is missing. The sample lists approximately 63,000 clones; 91% were seen once. Sequencing was performed on peripheral blood. These TCRs come from a human donor in a cohort sampled during active COVID-19.

The chain is built from TRBV7-2 and TRBJ1-3; TRBD1 might be the D (6 bases). This CDR3 has 15 amino acids. The V gene's germline CDR1 is SGHTA and CDR2 FQGNSA. V lost 7 bases to trimming and J lost 2 bases, with 15 bases between them. The CDR3 region has the DNA TGTGCCAGCAACATTCCGACAGGTGCTGGAAACACCATATATTTT. It translates to CASNIPTGAGNTIYF.

The CDR3 sequence is CASSPGTSQEQFF. Here the CDR3 DNA reads TGTGCCAGTAGTCCAGGGACTAGTCAAGAGCAGTTCTTC. V gene TRBV19 combines with J gene TRBJ2-1, with 8 bases matching TRBD2. Trimming cost V 5 bases and J 10 bases; bases outside gene matches: 7. The CDR3 length is 13 residues. Germline values: CDR1 LNHDA, CDR2 SQIVND (reference sequence).

This chain connects TRBV5-1 to TRBJ1-3; no firm D call. V was pared by 4 bases and J by 4 bases, with 9 bases between. Per germline, CDR1 SGHRS and CDR2 YFSETQ. The CDR3 contains 13 residues. The CDR3 is CASSEVTGNTIYF. The CDR3 DNA sequence: TGCGCCAGCAGCGAGGTAACGGGAAACACCATATATTTT.

The V and J genes are TRBV19 and TRBJ1-5, with D maybe TRBD1 (5 bases). Germline CDR1 and CDR2: LNHDA and SQIVND (reference sequence). Trimming cost V 9 bases and J 7 bases, with 16 bases left between them. This CDR3 region has 13 residues. The CDR3 coding sequence is TGTGCCAGCTACTCGGGGGTGGGGCAGCCCCAGCATTTT. Translated: CASYSGVGQPQHF. The variable domain in full, completed from reference TRBV19 and TRBJ1-5, reads DGGITQSPKYLFRKEGQNVTLSCEQNLNHDAMYWYRQDPGQGLRLIYYSQIVNDFQKGDIAEGYSVSREKKESFPLTVTSAQKNPTAFYLCASYSGVGQPQHFGDGTRLSIL.

This chain uses TRBV6-5 with TRBJ2-2; no definite D call. V lost 0 bases, J lost 4 bases, and 9 bases lay in between. CDR3 size: 15 residues. Germline V lookup: CDR1 MNHEY, CDR2 SVGAGI. CDR3 sequence (DNA): TGTGCCAGCAGTTACTCGTTGCTACCCACCGGGGAGCTGTTTTTT. Amino acids: CASSYSLLPTGELFF.

A word on this clone: At one end the junction does not follow the germline gene, possibly because of a read error. This chain joins TRBV5-8 and TRBJ1-1; 7 bases are a match to TRBD1. Germline CDR1 is SGHTS and CDR2 is YDEGEE. There are 15 residues in the CDR3. The CDR3 DNA reads as TGTGCCAGCAGCTTGGAGCGACAGGGAACCTTTCAAAGGATCTTT. The encoded protein is CASSLERQGTFQRIF.